This TCR beta chain was sequenced for a study of T cell changes during pregnancy in multiple sclerosis (dated by TCRdb to the late 2010s). With regard to the full study: The study examined how the T cell repertoire changed over the course of pregnancy in women with multiple sclerosis.

Worth noting for this clone: Its cognate antigen has yet to be identified. The sample holds no much larger clone one base away, and base qualities are not on file.

Library prep was done by the immunoSEQ multiplex PCR assay. Entries here come from immuneACCESS through TCRdb and include only in-frame sequences with V and J called. Some clones fail to appear in such tables; in the studies checked, an unresolved V gene covers under half of the shortfall, and the cause of the remainder is unknown. Here the sample has some 23,000 clones; around nine tenths occur a single time. The ten biggest clones cover about 13% of the sample. The germline ends are 15 bases apart after V is trimmed by 10 bases and J by 2 bases. CDR1 SEHNR and CDR2 FQNEAQ were looked up in the germline V gene (reference sequence). The CDR3 sequence holds 13 residues, the cysteine and phenylalanine included. Solely the CDR3 DNA is kept, with 39 bases framed from the first base.

In this chain, TRBV7-9 is recombined with TRBJ2-7, and the D gene may be TRBD2, 7 bases matching. This receptor was obtained from a female donor in good health, enrolled as a control in a pregnancy study. The sample in question was CD8+ T cells from peripheral blood mononuclear cells, obtained in the first trimester of pregnancy. In nucleotide form, the sequence is TGTGCCACCCAGAGGGGGGGGGCCTACGAGCAGTACTTC. Translation gives CATQRGGAYEQYF.